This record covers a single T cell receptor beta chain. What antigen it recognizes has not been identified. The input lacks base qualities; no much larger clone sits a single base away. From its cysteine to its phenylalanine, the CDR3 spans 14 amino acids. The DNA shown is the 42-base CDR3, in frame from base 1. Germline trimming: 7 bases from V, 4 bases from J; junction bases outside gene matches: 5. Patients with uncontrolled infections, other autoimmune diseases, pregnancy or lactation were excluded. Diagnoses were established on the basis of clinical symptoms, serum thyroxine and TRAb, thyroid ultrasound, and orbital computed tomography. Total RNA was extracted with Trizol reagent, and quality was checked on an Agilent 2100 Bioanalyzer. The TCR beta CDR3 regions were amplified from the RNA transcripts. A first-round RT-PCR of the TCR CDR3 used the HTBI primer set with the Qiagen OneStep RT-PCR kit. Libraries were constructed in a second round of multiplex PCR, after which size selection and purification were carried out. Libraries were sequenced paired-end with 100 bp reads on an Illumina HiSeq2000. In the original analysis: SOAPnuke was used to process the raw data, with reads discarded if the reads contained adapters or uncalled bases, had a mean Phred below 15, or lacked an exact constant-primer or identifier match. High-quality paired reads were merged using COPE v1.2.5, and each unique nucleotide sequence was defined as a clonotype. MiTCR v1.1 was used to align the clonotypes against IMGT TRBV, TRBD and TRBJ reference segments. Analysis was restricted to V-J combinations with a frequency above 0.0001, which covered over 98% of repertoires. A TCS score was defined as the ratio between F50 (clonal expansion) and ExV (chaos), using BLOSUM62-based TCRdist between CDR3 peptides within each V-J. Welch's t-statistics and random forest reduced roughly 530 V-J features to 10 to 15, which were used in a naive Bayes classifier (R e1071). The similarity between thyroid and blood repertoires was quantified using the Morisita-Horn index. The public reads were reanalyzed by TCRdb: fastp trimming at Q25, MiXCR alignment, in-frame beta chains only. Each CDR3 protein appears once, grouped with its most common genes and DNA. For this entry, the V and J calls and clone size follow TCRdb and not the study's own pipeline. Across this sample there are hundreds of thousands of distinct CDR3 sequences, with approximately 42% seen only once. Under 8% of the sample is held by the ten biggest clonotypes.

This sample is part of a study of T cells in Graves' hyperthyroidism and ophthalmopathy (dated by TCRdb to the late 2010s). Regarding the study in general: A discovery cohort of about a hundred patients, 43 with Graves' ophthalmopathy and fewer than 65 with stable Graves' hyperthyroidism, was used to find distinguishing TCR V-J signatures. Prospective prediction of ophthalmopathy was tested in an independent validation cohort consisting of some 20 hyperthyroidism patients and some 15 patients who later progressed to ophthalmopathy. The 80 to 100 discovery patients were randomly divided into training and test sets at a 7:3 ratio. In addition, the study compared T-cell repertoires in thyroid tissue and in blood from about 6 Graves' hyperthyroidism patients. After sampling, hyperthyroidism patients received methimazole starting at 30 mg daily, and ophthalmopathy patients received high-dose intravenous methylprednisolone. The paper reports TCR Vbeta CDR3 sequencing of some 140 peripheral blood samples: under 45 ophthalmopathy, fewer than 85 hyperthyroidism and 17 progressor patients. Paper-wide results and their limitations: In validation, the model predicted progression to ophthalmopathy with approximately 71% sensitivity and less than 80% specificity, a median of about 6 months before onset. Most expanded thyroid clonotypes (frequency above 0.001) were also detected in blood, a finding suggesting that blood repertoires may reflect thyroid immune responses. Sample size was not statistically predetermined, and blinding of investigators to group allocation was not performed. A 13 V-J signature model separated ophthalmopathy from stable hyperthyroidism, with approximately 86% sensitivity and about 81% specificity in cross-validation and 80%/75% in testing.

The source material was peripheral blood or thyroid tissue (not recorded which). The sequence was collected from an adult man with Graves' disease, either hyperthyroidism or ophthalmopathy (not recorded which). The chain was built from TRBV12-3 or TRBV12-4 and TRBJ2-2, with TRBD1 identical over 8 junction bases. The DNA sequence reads TGTGCCAGCATCCGACAGGGGACCACCGGGGAGCTGTTTTTT. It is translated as CASIRQGTTGELFF.